This entry describes one TCR beta chain. This entry comes from a study of blood T cell repertoires in COVID-19. Germline V CDR1 and CDR2: SQVTM, ANQGSEA. CDR3 size: 12 residues. Trimming pared 8 bases from V and 0 bases from J, leaving 10 bases between. The data were produced by immunoSEQ multiplex PCR, yet TCRdb's version contains in-frame clones alone and is incomplete. Of fewer than 400,000 clones in the sample, around 85% are singletons; the top ten hold roughly 3.9%. This sequence originates from a woman aged 18-30 years with acute or convalescent COVID-19. V is TRBV29-1 and J is TRBJ1-1; D unresolved. The sequenced material came from peripheral blood. CDR3 amino acids: CSSQRMNTEAFF. The CDR3 DNA sequence: TGCAGCTCTCAGCGTATGAACACTGAAGCTTTCTTT.